The source of this T cell receptor beta chain is a study of T cell responses to AZD1222 COVID-19 vaccine. Clones were read by immunoSEQ multiplex PCR, and TCRdb kept only the in-frame ones, dropping some. The sample lists approximately 190,000 clones; roughly 92% were seen once. CDR3 length equals 12 residues. Losses at the gene ends were 8 bases for V and 6 bases for J; bases not matched to a gene: 1. CDR1 and CDR2 from the germline V gene are LNHDA and SQIVND (reference sequence). For this clone: Its specificity is not known.

Study-wide results and caveats: Spike-wide vaccine-associated CD4 TCRs dominated at 160-218 and 743-854.

The TCR was taken from an adult in good health. J is TRBJ1-5 and V is TRBV19; TRBD1 agrees at 10 bases. This specimen consisted of peripheral blood, obtained on day 0 of AZD1222 vaccination. CDR3 sequence reads: CASGDRGQPQHF. The CDR3 DNA reads as TGTGCCAGTGGGGACAGGGGTCAGCCCCAGCATTTT.